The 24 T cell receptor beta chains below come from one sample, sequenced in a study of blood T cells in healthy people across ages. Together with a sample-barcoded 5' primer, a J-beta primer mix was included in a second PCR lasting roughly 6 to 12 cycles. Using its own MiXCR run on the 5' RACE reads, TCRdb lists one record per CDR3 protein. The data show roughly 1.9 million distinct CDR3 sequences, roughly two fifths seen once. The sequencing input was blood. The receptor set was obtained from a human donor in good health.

As DNA, the CDR3 is TGTGCCAGCAGTCGGGACAGACAACCAAGTAGGGAGCAGTTCTTC. It codes for CASSRDRQPSREQFF. The chain is built from TRBV27 and TRBJ2-1; 7 bases are a match to TRBD1. Germline lookup yields CDR1 MNHEY and CDR2 SMNVEV (reference sequence). With 5 bases clipped from V and 10 bases from J, the junction kept 14 bases outside the gene matches. The CDR3 length is 15 residues.

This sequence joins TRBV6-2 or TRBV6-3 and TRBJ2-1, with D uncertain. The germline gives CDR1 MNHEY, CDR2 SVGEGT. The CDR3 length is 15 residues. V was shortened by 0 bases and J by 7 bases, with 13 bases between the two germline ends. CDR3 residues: CASSYSPDTLNEQFF. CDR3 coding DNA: TGTGCCAGCAGTTACTCCCCGGATACACTAAATGAGCAGTTCTTC.

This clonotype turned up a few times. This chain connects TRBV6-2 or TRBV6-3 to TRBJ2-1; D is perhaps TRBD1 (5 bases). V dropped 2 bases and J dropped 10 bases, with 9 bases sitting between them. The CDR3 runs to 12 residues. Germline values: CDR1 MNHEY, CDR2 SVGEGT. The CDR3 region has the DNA TGTGCCAGCAGTTACAGGTCAGGGGAGCAGTTCTTC. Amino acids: CASSYRSGEQFF.

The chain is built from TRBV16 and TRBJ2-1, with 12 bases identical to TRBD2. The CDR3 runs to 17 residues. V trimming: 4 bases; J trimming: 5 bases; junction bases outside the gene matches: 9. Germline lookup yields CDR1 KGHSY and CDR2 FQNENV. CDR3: CASSRFDLAGGHNEQFF. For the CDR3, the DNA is TGTGCCAGCAGCCGGTTCGATCTAGCGGGGGGGCACAATGAGCAGTTCTTC. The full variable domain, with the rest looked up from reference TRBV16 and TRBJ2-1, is GEEVAQTPKHLVRGEGQKAKLYCAPIKGHSYVFWYQQVLKNEFKFLISFQNENVFDETGMPKERFSAKCLPNSPCSLEIQATKLEDSAVYFCASSRFDLAGGHNEQFFGPGTRLTVL.

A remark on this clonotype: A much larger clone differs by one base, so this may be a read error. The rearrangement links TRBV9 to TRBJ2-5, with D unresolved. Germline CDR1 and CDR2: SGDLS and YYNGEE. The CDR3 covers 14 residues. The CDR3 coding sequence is TGTGCCAGCAGCGTAGGGACCATCCAAGTGACCCAGTACTTC. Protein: CASSVGTIQVTQYF.

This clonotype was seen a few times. The CDR3 here is CSVRPWTQETQYF. DNA for the CDR3: TGCAGCGTTAGACCTTGGACACAAGAGACCCAGTACTTC. The chain links TRBV29-1 to TRBJ2-5, with D possibly being TRBD1 (5 bases). CDR1 and CDR2 (germline): SQVTM, ANQGSEA. Deletions cut 5 bases from V and 2 bases from J, with 12 bases between. CDR3 length: 13 residues. The complete variable domain, with remaining parts taken from reference TRBV29-1 and TRBJ2-5, reads SAVISQKPSRDICQRGTSLTIQCQVDSQVTMMFWYRQQPGQSLTLIATANQGSEATYESGFVIDKFPISRPNLTFSTLTVSNMSPEDSSIYLCSVRPWTQETQYFGPGTRLLVL.

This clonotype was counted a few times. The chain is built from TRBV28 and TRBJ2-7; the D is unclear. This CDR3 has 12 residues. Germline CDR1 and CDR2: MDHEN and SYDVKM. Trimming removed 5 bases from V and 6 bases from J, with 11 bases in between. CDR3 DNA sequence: TGTGCCAGCAGTCAAGACATTCCCGAGCAGTACTTC. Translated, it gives CASSQDIPEQYF.

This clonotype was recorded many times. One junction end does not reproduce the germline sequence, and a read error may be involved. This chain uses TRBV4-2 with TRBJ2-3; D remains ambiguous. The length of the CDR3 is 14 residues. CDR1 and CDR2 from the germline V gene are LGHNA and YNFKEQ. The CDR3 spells CASSQVGSTDTQYF. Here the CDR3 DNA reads TGCGCCAGCAGCCAAGTTGGTTCCACAGATACGCAGTATTTT.

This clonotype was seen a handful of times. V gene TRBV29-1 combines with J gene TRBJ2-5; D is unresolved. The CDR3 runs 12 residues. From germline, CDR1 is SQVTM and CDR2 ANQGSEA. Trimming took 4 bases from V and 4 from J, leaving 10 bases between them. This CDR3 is CSVGPSGETQYF. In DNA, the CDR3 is TGCAGCGTTGGGCCTTCGGGAGAGACCCAGTACTTC.

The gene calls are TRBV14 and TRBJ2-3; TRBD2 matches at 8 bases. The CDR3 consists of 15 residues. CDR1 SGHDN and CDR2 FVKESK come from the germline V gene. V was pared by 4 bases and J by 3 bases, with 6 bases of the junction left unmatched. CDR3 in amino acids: CASSPRGGTTDTQYF. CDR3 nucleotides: TGTGCCAGCAGCCCCCGGGGGGGTACGACAGATACGCAGTATTTT.

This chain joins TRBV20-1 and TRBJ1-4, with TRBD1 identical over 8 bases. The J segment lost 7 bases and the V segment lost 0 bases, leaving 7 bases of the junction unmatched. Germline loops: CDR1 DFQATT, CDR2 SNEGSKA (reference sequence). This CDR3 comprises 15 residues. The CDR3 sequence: CSARDTLDRGEKLFF. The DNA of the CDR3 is TGCAGTGCTAGAGATACCCTCGACAGGGGTGAAAAACTGTTTTTT.

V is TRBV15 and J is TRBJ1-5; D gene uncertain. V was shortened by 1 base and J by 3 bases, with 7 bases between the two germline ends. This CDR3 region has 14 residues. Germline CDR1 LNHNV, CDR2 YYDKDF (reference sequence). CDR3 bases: TGTGCCACCAGCAGAGTCACGGACAATCAGCCCCAGCATTTT. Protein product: CATSRVTDNQPQHF.

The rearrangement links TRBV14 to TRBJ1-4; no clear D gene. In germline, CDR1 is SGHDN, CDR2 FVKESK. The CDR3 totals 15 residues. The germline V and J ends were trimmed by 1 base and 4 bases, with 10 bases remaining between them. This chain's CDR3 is CASSQGALGNEKLFF. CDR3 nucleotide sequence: TGTGCCAGCAGCCAAGGGGCATTGGGTAATGAAAAACTGTTTTTT.

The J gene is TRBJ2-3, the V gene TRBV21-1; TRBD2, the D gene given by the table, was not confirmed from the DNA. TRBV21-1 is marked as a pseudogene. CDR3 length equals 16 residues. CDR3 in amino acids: CASSKWVRGAPDTQYF. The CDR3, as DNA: TGTGCCAGCAGCAAATGGGTACGGGGGGCCCCAGATACGCAGTATTTT.

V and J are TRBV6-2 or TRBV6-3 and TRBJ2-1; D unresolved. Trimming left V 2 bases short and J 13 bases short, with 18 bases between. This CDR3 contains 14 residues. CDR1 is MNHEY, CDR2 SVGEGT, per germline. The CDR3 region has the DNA TGTGCCAGCAGTTACAGTCAGGTTCAAGAGGCCCAGTTCTTC. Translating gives CASSYSQVQEAQFF.

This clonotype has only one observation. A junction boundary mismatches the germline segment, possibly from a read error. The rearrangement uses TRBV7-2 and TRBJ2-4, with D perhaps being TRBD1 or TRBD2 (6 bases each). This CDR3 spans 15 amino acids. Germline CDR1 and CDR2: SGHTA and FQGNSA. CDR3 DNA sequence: TGTGCCAACAGCTTAGACGGGGGCCGGAGAAACATTCAGTACTTC. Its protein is CANSLDGGRRNIQYF.

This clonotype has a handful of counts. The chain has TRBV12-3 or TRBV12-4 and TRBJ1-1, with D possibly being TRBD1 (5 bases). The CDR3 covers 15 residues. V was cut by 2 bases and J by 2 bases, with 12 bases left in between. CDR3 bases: TGTGCCAGCAGTTTAACGGAGGGACGTAACACTGAAGCTTTCTTT. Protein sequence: CASSLTEGRNTEAFF.

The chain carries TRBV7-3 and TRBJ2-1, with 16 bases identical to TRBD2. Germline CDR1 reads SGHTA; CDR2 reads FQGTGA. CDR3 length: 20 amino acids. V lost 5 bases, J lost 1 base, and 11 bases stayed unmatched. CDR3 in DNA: TGTGCCAGCAGCGCACGAGGTGGGACTAGCGGGGGGGATTCCTACAATGAGCAGTTCTTC. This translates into CASSARGGTSGGDSYNEQFF.

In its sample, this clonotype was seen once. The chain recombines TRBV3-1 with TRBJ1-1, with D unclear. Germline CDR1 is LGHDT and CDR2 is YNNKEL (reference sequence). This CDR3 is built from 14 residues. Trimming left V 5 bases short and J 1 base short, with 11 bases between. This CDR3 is CASSSRIENTEAFF. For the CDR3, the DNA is TGTGCCAGCAGCTCCCGTATCGAGAACACTGAAGCTTTCTTT.

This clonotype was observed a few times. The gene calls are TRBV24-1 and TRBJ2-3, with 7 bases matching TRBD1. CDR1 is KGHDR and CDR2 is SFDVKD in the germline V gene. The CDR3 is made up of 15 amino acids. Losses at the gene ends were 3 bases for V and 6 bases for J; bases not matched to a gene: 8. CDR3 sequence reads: CATSDIQGLRDTQYF. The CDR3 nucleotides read TGTGCCACCAGTGATATACAGGGGCTTAGGGATACGCAGTATTTT.

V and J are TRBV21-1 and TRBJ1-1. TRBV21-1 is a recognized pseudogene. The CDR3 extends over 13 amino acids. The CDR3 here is CASSKAVNTEAFF. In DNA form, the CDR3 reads TGTGCCAGCAGCAAAGCCGTGAACACTGAAGCTTTCTTT.

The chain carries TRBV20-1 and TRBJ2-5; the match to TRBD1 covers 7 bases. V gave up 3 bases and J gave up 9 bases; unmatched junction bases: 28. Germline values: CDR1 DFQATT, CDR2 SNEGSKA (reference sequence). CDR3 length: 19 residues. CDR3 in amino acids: CSASSGELTGPVYPGAQYF. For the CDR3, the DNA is TGCAGTGCTAGCTCCGGGGAACTGACAGGGCCGGTCTACCCTGGGGCCCAGTACTTC.

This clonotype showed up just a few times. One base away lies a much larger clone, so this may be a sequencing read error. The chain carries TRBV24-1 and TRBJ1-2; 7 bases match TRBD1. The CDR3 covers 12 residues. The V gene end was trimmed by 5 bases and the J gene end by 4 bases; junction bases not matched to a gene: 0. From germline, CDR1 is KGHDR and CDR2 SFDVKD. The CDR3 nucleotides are TGTGCCACCAGTGGACAGGGCTATGGCTACACCTTC. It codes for CATSGQGYGYTF.

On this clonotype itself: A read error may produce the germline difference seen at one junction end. CDR3 sequence: CSVGQWETRYF. CDR3 nucleotide sequence: TGCAGCGTCGGACAGTGGGAGACCCGGTACTTC. The rearrangement uses TRBV29-1 and TRBJ2-5; D perhaps matches TRBD1 (6 bases). This CDR3 has 11 residues. The germline V gene has CDR1 SQVTM and CDR2 ANQGSEA.